This T cell receptor beta chain appears in the sequencing data of a study of patients and donors after allogeneic stem cell transplantation. TCRdb called the RT-PCR reads again in MiXCR, with one record for every CDR3 protein. The sample holds about 110,000 distinct CDR3 sequences, roughly 37% seen once. Only a few counts were recorded for this clonotype. The CDR3 is made up of 15 amino acids. The germline CDR1 and CDR2 sequences are MNHEY and SVGAGI. With 6 bases clipped from V and 11 bases from J, the junction kept 12 bases outside the gene matches. The rearrangement links TRBV6-5 to TRBJ1-6, with 8 bases fitting TRBD1. This receptor was identified in a human donor who was either an allogeneic HSCT recipient or a stem cell or donor lymphocyte infusion donor (not recorded which). It is not recorded whose cells these are; they may come from a transplant donor. Sequenced sample: blood, either unsorted or a sorted T cell fraction (not recorded which). The CDR3 spells CASRKTWTGFAPLHF. The CDR3 nucleotides read TGTGCCAGCAGGAAAACCTGGACAGGGTTTGCACCCCTCCACTTT.